This TCR beta chain was obtained from a study of T cells in Graves' hyperthyroidism and ophthalmopathy (dated by TCRdb to the late 2010s). Background for the entire study: Peripheral blood samples were taken at initial diagnosis, before any treatment was given. A discovery cohort of roughly 96 patients, approximately 45 with Graves' ophthalmopathy and about 58 with stable Graves' hyperthyroidism, was used to find distinguishing TCR V-J signatures. Whether ophthalmopathy could be predicted prospectively was tested in an independent validation cohort made up of roughly 19 hyperthyroidism patients plus 17 patients who later progressed to ophthalmopathy. The approximately 90 discovery patients were divided at random into training and test sets in a 7:3 ratio. In addition, the study compared T-cell repertoires in thyroid tissue and in blood from six Graves' hyperthyroidism patients. Once sampling was done, hyperthyroidism patients were given methimazole at a starting dose of 30 mg daily, whereas ophthalmopathy patients were given high-dose intravenous methylprednisolone. TCR Vbeta CDR3 sequencing of 130 to 150 peripheral blood samples (fewer than 45 ophthalmopathy, 75 to 85 hyperthyroidism and approximately 17 progressor patients) is reported in the paper.

Graves' hyperthyroidism was defined as stable when no progression to ophthalmopathy occurred over 18 months of follow-up. Hyperthyroidism patients were newly diagnosed, with disease duration under 2 months, and aged 18 to 65 years. The study excluded patients with uncontrolled infections, other autoimmune diseases, pregnancy or lactation. Diagnoses relied on clinical symptoms, serum thyroxine and TRAb, thyroid ultrasound and orbital computed tomography. PBMCs were separated from roughly 10 ml of fresh peripheral blood using Ficoll-Paque density gradient centrifugation. Trizol reagent was used to extract total RNA, and RNA quality was then checked on an Agilent 2100 Bioanalyzer. The TCR beta CDR3 regions were amplified from the RNA transcripts. For the first round of RT-PCR on the TCR CDR3, the HTBI primer set was used together with the Qiagen OneStep RT-PCR kit. Libraries were constructed in a second round of multiplex PCR, after which size selection and purification were performed. Paired-end sequencing of the libraries was performed with 100 bp reads on an Illumina HiSeq2000. The paper's data handling went like this. SOAPnuke was used to process the raw data, with reads discarded if the reads contained adapters or uncalled bases, had a mean Phred below 15, or lacked an exact constant-primer or identifier match. High-quality paired reads were merged with COPE v1.2.5, and unique nucleotide sequences were defined as clonotypes. Clonotypes were aligned to IMGT TRBV, TRBD and TRBJ reference segments using MiTCR v1.1. The analysis included only V-J combinations with a frequency above 0.0001, which together covered around 99% of the repertoires. The TCS score was defined as F50 (clonal expansion) divided by E x V (chaos), with BLOSUM62-based TCRdist calculated between CDR3 peptides within each V-J. Welch's t-statistics and random forest reduced fewer than 600 V-J features to roughly 13, which were used in a naive Bayes classifier (R e1071). Starting from the raw public reads, TCRdb applied fastp trimming at Q25, assembled clones with MiXCR and retained in-frame beta chains. Each CDR3 protein appears once, grouped with its most common genes and DNA. The V and J calls here are based on TCRdb, not the publication. Across this sample there are about 290,000 distinct CDR3 sequences, with approximately 17% seen only once. In total, the top ten clones hold around 35% of the sample.

What the work shows at the level of the full study, not this receptor alone: In validation, the model predicted progression to ophthalmopathy a median of approximately 6.3 months before onset, with roughly 68% sensitivity and about 72% specificity. No statistical method was used to fix the sample size in advance, and group allocation was not hidden from the investigators. In cross-validation, a model built on a 13 V-J signature told ophthalmopathy apart from stable hyperthyroidism with less than 90% sensitivity and about 81% specificity, and in testing the same model reached 80%/75%. Most expanded thyroid clonotypes (frequency above 0.001) were also found in blood, which suggests that blood repertoires may mirror thyroid immune responses.

On this clonotype itself: There is no known antigen for this receptor. The record has no base qualities; no much larger clone is one base away.

The CDR3, cysteine through phenylalanine, is 17 amino acids long. Kept here is only the CDR3 DNA, which spans 51 bases and is read in frame from base 1. V has 0 bases trimmed and J has 5 bases trimmed; junction bases matching no gene number 10. CDR1 SQVTM and CDR2 ANQGSEA were looked up in the germline V gene. This TCR came from a man aged 25 to 40 with Graves' hyperthyroidism. The sample taken for sequencing was blood. The V gene is TRBV29-1 and the J gene is TRBJ2-1; 10 bases in the middle match TRBD2. This receptor carries the CDR3 CSVEDKGASGRNNEQFF. The sequenced DNA is TGCAGCGTTGAAGATAAGGGGGCTAGCGGGAGAAACAATGAGCAGTTCTTC.